These T cell receptor beta chains were read from a single sample in a study of tumor-infiltrating lymphocytes in localized non-small cell lung cancer. Measured with immunoSEQ multiplex PCR; TCRdb has only the in-frame clones, and not every one. The sample holds 13,000 to 15,000 clones; around 72% are singletons and the top ten take less than 10%. Specimen: uninvolved lung tissue not adjacent to the tumor. These receptors were collected from a human donor with non-small cell lung cancer. CDR3s include the opening cysteine and the closing phenylalanine or tryptophan. A D gene is named only where the DNA matches it firmly. The size of a clone is reported for some rows only, either as once, few or many, or as a class for expanded clones.

d_gene	v_gene	abundance	j_gene	CDR3nt	CDR3aa
NA	TRBV7-8	NA	TRBJ2-7	TGTGCCAGCAGCTTAGGTGGTTTGGCCTACGAGCAGTACTTC	CASSLGGLAYEQYF
NA	TRBV19	few	TRBJ2-7	TGTGCCAGTAGTCGACAGACCTCCTACGAGCAGTACTTC	CASSRQTSYEQYF
NA	TRBV7-8	NA	TRBJ1-2	TGTGCCAGCAGCTTTGGGACGCCTAGGAGAGGGCGGTATGGCTACACCTTC	CASSFGTPRRGRYGYTF
TRBD1	TRBV29-1	few	TRBJ1-2	TGCAGCGTTTCCGGACAGGGCCTATATGGCTACACCTTC	CSVSGQGLYGYTF
NA	TRBV7-8	NA	TRBJ1-4	TGTGCCAGCAGCTTAGGCACAGCGAATGAAAAACTGTTTTTT	CASSLGTANEKLFF
NA	TRBV5-1	NA	TRBJ1-6	TGCGCCAGCAGCTTGGCCGGAACTAATTCACCCCTCCACTTT	CASSLAGTNSPLHF
TRBD1	TRBV10-3	NA	TRBJ1-2	TGTGCCATCAGTGAGTCCAGGGGGGACTATGGCTACACCTTC	CAISESRGDYGYTF
TRBD1	TRBV6-5	NA	TRBJ1-2	TGTGCCAGCAGTTACGGGGACAGGGGCTATGGCTACACCTTC	CASSYGDRGYGYTF
TRBD2	TRBV5-8	NA	TRBJ2-3	TGTGCCAGCAGCGGTAGACTAGCGGGGGCAGATACGCAGTATTTT	CASSGRLAGADTQYF
NA	TRBV28	few	TRBJ1-3	TGTGCCAGCGTTAAGCAACCGGACAGTGCAAACACCATATATTTT	CASVKQPDSANTIYF
TRBD1	TRBV6-5	NA	TRBJ1-6	TGTGCCAGCACCTTCCGGGGACAGGGGGATCCCCTCCACTTT	CASTFRGQGDPLHF
NA	TRBV7-3	NA	TRBJ2-3	TGTGCCAGCAGCCCCGCTGGGACAGATACGCAGTATTTT	CASSPAGTDTQYF
TRBD2	TRBV30	NA	TRBJ2-1	TGTGCCTGGAGTCCCGGGACTAGCGCCTACAATGAGCAGTTCTTC	CAWSPGTSAYNEQFF
NA	TRBV7-6	once	TRBJ2-7	TGTGCCAGCAGCTCCGAACAGGGCTACGAGCAGTACTTC	CASSSEQGYEQYF
TRBD2	TRBV7-2	few	TRBJ2-1	TGTGCCAGCAGCCCGACGCGGGGGGGCCTTAATGAGCAGTTCTTC	CASSPTRGGLNEQFF
TRBD1	TRBV7-6	once	TRBJ2-5	TGTGCCAGCAGTTTTATGGCGGACAGGGGTGAGACCCAGTACTTC	CASSFMADRGETQYF
NA	TRBV4-1	few	TRBJ1-5	TGCGCCAGCAGCCAAGTTTATTCAGGGGCCCCCTATCAGCCCCAGCATTTT	CASSQVYSGAPYQPQHF
NA	TRBV7-8	medium-sized	TRBJ2-1	TGTGCCAGCAGCTTAGGGGGACAAGGGGGATACAATGAGCAGTTCTTC	CASSLGGQGGYNEQFF
NA	TRBV5-1	few	TRBJ1-3	TGCGCCAGCAGCTTCCTGGGGAGCTCTGGAAACACCATATATTTT	CASSFLGSSGNTIYF
TRBD2	TRBV6-5	NA	TRBJ2-5	TGTGCCAGTCACCCAAGCGGGAGGGGGGAGACCCAGTACTTC	CASHPSGRGETQYF
NA	TRBV5-1	NA	TRBJ1-5	TGCGCCAGCAGCTTGGGAGGGTTCGGGCAGCCCCAGCATTTT	CASSLGGFGQPQHF
TRBD1	TRBV10-3	NA	TRBJ2-5	TGTGCCACCAGGACAGGGAACCACCAAGAGACCCAGTACTTC	CATRTGNHQETQYF
TRBD1	TRBV28	NA	TRBJ2-7	TGTGCCAGAACAGGGGAGTACGAGCAGTACTTC	CARTGEYEQYF
TRBD1	TRBV6-6	NA	TRBJ1-5	TGTGCCAGCAGTTACTCGGGGACAGGGTTTCAGCCCCAGCATTTT	CASSYSGTGFQPQHF
NA	TRBV19	NA	TRBJ1-4	TGTGCCAGTAGTACATCACGAGGTGAAAAACTGTTTTTT	CASSTSRGEKLFF
NA	TRBV9	once	TRBJ1-4	TGTGCCAGCAGCGTAGGAGTCCGGAGCGGTTCGGATGAAAAACTGTTTTTT	CASSVGVRSGSDEKLFF
TRBD1	TRBV2	NA	TRBJ1-2	TGTGCCAGCAGTGAACTGGGACAGAGCTATGGCTACACCTTC	CASSELGQSYGYTF
NA	TRBV28	NA	TRBJ1-2	TGTGCCAGCAGCCCCGGACAGCGACACTATGGCTACACCTTC	CASSPGQRHYGYTF
NA	TRBV6-4	NA	TRBJ1-2	TGTGCCAGCAGCCACGGGGTCAACTATGGCTACACCTTC	CASSHGVNYGYTF
NA	TRBV7-6	once	TRBJ2-5	TGTGCCAGCAGCTTCCGGACTGGACAAGAGACCCAGTACTTC	CASSFRTGQETQYF
NA	TRBV27	NA	TRBJ2-5	TGTGCCAGCAGTTTTACCAGGGAGGAGACCCAGTACTTC	CASSFTREETQYF
TRBD1	TRBV5-6	once	TRBJ2-7	TGTGCCAGCAGCTGGAGGGACAGGGTTATGTTGGGCTCCTACGAGCAGTACTTC	CASSWRDRVMLGSYEQYF
NA	TRBV5-1	NA	TRBJ1-3	TGCGCCAGCAGCTTGGCACAGGGCGAGAGCACCATATATTTT	CASSLAQGESTIYF
NA	TRBV7-2	NA	TRBJ1-4	TGTGCCAGCAGCTGGCAGGGGATAAACAATGAAAAACTGTTTTTT	CASSWQGINNEKLFF
NA	TRBV5-4	NA	TRBJ2-1	TGTGCCAGCAGCTTGATTGCGGGAACCCCCAATGAGCAGTTCTTC	CASSLIAGTPNEQFF
TRBD1	TRBV28	NA	TRBJ2-3	TGTGCCATAGGACAGGGGGGCACAGATACGCAGTATTTT	CAIGQGGTDTQYF
NA	TRBV19	NA	TRBJ1-3	TGTGCCAGTAGGCCGGGCCCTGGAAACACCATATATTTT	CASRPGPGNTIYF
NA	TRBV21-1	NA	TRBJ1-1	TGTGCCAGCAGCACGGGGCCTCACACTGAAGCTTTCTTT	CASSTGPHTEAFF
NA	TRBV19	few	TRBJ2-5	TGTGCCAGTAGTATAAGAGCTCCGGAGACCCAGTACTTC	CASSIRAPETQYF
TRBD1	TRBV7-2	NA	TRBJ1-2	TGTGCCAGCAGCCCCAGTGGACAGGCGGGCTATGGCTACACCTTC	CASSPSGQAGYGYTF
NA	TRBV29-1	NA	TRBJ2-5	TGCAGCGTTGAGTATGGGGAGACCCAGTACTTC	CSVEYGETQYF